This T cell receptor beta chain was recorded in a study of T cells in Graves' hyperthyroidism and ophthalmopathy. Study-wide context: Blood was drawn when the patient was first diagnosed and still untreated.

Amplification of TCR beta CDR3 regions used RNA as the template. TCR CDR3 regions were first amplified by RT-PCR with HTBI primers. TCRdb redid the calling of the multiplex PCR reads with MiXCR, one entry per CDR3 protein. The table has hundreds of thousands of distinct CDR3 sequences, about 20% seen once. This clonotype was counted at least ten times. The junction shows a germline mismatch at one end, possibly a read error. CDR3 length: 12 residues. Sequencing was done on a sample of blood. The TCR originated in a young man with Graves' ophthalmopathy. This chain uses TRBV12-3 or TRBV12-4 with TRBJ2-7; D may be TRBD1 (5 bases). CDR3 in DNA: TGCGCCAGCAGCTCAGGGCCCTACGAGCAGTACTTC. Protein sequence: CASSSGPYEQYF.